Sequencing of this T cell receptor beta chain was carried out in a study of OX40 agonist ivuxolimab in advanced cancers. This CDR3 is 14 amino acids long. The V gene's germline CDR1 is MDHEN and CDR2 SYDVKM. The J segment lost 7 bases and the V segment lost 5 bases, leaving 6 bases of the junction unmatched. Points on this clone: No antigen is known for it.

Sampled blood was obtained at baseline, cycle 4 day 1, and cycle 7 day 1. General study points: Patients who responded partially at 0.1-3.0 mg/kg showed clonal expansion ranking among the lowest. The work left the antigen specificity of expanded peripheral T cells undetermined. Nonresponders included some who also had low normalized T-cell clonal expansion.

Here immunoSEQ multiplex PCR was the method, and the copy in TCRdb shows in-frame clones only, minus some. The sample contains tens of thousands of clones, approximately 90% of which appear only once. The source material was CD4+ or CD8+ T cells sorted from blood, sampled in a trial of the OX40 agonist ivuxolimab. The chain links TRBV28 to TRBJ2-1; 9 nucleotides align to TRBD1. This receptor was identified in an adult with an advanced solid tumor such as melanoma, head and neck, liver or kidney cancer. The CDR3 sequence is CASSLGQGWNEQFF. In DNA, the CDR3 is TGTGCCAGCAGTCTCGGACAGGGGTGGAATGAGCAGTTCTTC.